This T cell receptor (beta chain) was recorded in a study of beta chain features in type 1 diabetes. The entirety of the isolated RNA underwent reverse transcription, so expressed TCRB transcripts were sequenced. Profiled with immunoSEQ multiplex PCR; TCRdb holds only in-frame clones, not every one. This table has 300,000 or so clones, about 13% appearing once. The CDR3 spans 16 residues. Germline V CDR1 and CDR2: MGHRA, YSYEKL. V was pared by 4 bases and J by 5 bases, with 13 bases of the junction left unmatched. Study-wide results and limits: Moderate but significant shortening of TCRB CDR3s was recorded in all four CD4+ subsets from Type 1 diabetes patients.

With respect to this clone: The antigen is unknown.

The chain is built from TRBV4-1 and TRBJ1-2; TRBD1 agrees at 7 bases. The material sequenced was naive CD4+ T cells from blood. The origin of this receptor is a man aged 25 to 40 with type 1 diabetes. The chain's CDR3 is CASSLQARDSAYGYTF. In DNA form, the CDR3 reads TGCGCCAGCAGCCTCCAGGCTCGGGACAGCGCTTATGGCTACACCTTC.